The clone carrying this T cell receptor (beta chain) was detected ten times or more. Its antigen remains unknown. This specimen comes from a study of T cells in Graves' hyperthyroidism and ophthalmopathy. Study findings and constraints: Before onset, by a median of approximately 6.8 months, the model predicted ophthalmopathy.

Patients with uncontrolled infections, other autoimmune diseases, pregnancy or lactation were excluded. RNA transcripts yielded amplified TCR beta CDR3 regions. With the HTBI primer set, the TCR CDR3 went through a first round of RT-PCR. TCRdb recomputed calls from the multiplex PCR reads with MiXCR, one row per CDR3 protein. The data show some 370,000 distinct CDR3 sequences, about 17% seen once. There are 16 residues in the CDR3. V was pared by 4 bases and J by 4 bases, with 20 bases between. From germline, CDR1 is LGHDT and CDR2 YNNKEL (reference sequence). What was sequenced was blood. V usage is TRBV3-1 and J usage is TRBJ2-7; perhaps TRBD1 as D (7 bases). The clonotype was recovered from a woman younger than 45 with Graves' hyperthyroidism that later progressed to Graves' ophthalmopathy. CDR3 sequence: CASSLIGGTAQYEQYF. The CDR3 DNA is TGTGCCAGCAGCCTCATCGGCGGGACAGCCCAGTACGAGCAGTACTTC.